These T cell receptor beta chains were read from a single sample in a study of CXCR3-negative and CXCR3-positive naive CD8 T cells. For each CDR3 protein, TCRdb gives one entry from its re-call of the 5' RACE reads, without DNA. The sample has some 100,000 distinct CDR3 sequences; the top ten hold roughly 0.35%. The sample taken for sequencing was naive CXCR3+ CD8+ T cells from blood. These receptors were collected from a human donor in good health. Some clones in this sample may be carry-over from other donors' samples. CDR3s include the opening cysteine and the closing phenylalanine or tryptophan.

j_gene: TRBJ2-7
v_gene: TRBV20-1
CDR3aa: CSALIRDRYSYEQYF

j_gene: TRBJ2-1
v_gene: TRBV7-9
CDR3aa: CASSFTLAGGYNEQFF

j_gene: TRBJ2-2
v_gene: TRBV12-3/TRBV12-4
CDR3aa: CASRPDRGRSNTGELFF

j_gene: TRBJ1-5
v_gene: TRBV6-5
CDR3aa: CASSSAQYNQPQHF

j_gene: TRBJ2-3
v_gene: TRBV5-4
CDR3aa: CASSLDPSSGDTDTQYF

j_gene: TRBJ2-1
v_gene: TRBV5-4
CDR3aa: CASWDPGGYNEQFF

j_gene: TRBJ1-1
v_gene: TRBV21-1
CDR3aa: CASSKGHQNTEAFF

j_gene: TRBJ2-7
v_gene: TRBV5-1
CDR3aa: CASSLGLVSYEQYF

j_gene: TRBJ2-3
v_gene: TRBV11-2
CDR3aa: CASSLGGLTVTDTQYF

j_gene: TRBJ1-1
v_gene: TRBV3-1
CDR3aa: CASRLIRDIDTEAFF

j_gene: TRBJ2-1
v_gene: TRBV20-1
CDR3aa: CSARDPGGSSYNEQFF

j_gene: TRBJ2-7
v_gene: TRBV4-1
CDR3aa: CASSQAPGGREQYF

j_gene: TRBJ2-3
v_gene: TRBV6-6
CDR3aa: CASNPSSLRVGTDTQYF